The clone carrying this TCR beta chain was found a few times. The target antigen is unknown. The germline V gene has CDR1 MNHEY and CDR2 SMNVEV (reference sequence). Between the trimmed V and J ends, which lost 5 bases and 2 bases, there was a span of 3 bases. The CDR3 is 11 residues long. The source of the sample is a study of cytomegalovirus exposure and HLA in healthy donors. Study results and caveats: Researchers had no immune exposure information except CMV serostatus available. In a later analysis, 16,951 TCR beta sequences were associated with HLA alleles at 0.05 false discovery rate.

The primer mix had 60 Vbeta and 13 Jbeta primers. Some clones are missing from TCRdb's copy, which holds only in-frame ones; the method was immunoSEQ multiplex PCR. The table has about 170,000 clones, around 80% seen once. The sequence derives from a woman aged 45-65 years in good health and CMV-seropositive. Sequencing was done on a sample of PBMCs. This chain connects TRBV27 to TRBJ2-5; D not resolved. The CDR3 reads CASSQQETQYF. The CDR3 coding sequence is TGTGCCAGCAGTCAACAAGAGACCCAGTACTTC.